Presented here are 25 T cell receptor beta chains from one specimen sequenced in a study of metastatic and nonmetastatic thyroid tumors. Prior to thyroid surgery, none of the patients had received any treatment. TCRdb re-analyzed the PCR reads using MiXCR. The repertoire holds approximately 16,000 clones, with 27% as singletons. The sample comprised adjacent normal tissue. All receptors come from a female donor with papillary thyroid cancer or a benign thyroid nodule (not recorded which). Some clones in this sample may be carry-over from other donors' samples.

V is TRBV6-1 and J is TRBJ1-4; 10 nucleotides align to TRBD1. The CDR3 extends over 15 amino acids. Per germline, CDR1 MNHNS and CDR2 SASEGT. V gave up 8 bases and J gave up 8 bases; unmatched junction bases: 11. The CDR3, as DNA: TGTGCCAGCGGACGTGGGGGGACAGGGGACGAAAAACTGTTTTTT. Protein sequence: CASGRGGTGDEKLFF.

This clone was found a few times. This sequence joins TRBV6-1 and TRBJ1-2; maybe TRBD1 (6 bases). The V end was cut by 5 bases, the J end by 7 bases, with 14 bases between. CDR1 is MNHNS and CDR2 is SASEGT in the germline V gene. This CDR3 comprises 13 residues. CDR3 coding DNA: TGTGCCAGCAGTCCCCGGGGGGCGAGTGGCTACACCTTC. It codes for CASSPRGASGYTF.

This clone was recorded a few times. The J gene is TRBJ1-6, the V gene TRBV6-5; D remains ambiguous. The CDR3 loop spans 16 amino acids. Trimming shortened V by 0 bases and J by 8 bases, and 14 bases separated the two germline ends. From germline, CDR1 is MNHEY and CDR2 SVGAGI. The CDR3 DNA sequence: TGTGCCAGCAGTTACTCGGGCCGGGTCGGGGATTCACCCCTCCACTTT. Translation gives CASSYSGRVGDSPLHF.

This clone has a count of ten or more. V and J are TRBV6-2 or TRBV6-3 and TRBJ1-2; 9 bases are shared with TRBD1. This CDR3 comprises 18 residues. Per the germline V gene, CDR1 is MNHEY and CDR2 is SVGEGT. V shed 2 bases and J 6 bases; nucleotides not matched to a gene: 16. The DNA of the CDR3 is TGTGCCAGCAGTTACCCGACGGACAGGGGACGATATTGGGATGGCTACACCTTC. Protein sequence: CASSYPTDRGRYWDGYTF.

The V and J genes are TRBV5-1 and TRBJ1-2, with D perhaps matching TRBD1 (6 bases). V was pared by 5 bases and J by 6 bases, with 20 bases between. The germline V gene encodes CDR1 SGHRS and CDR2 YFSETQ. This CDR3 is 15 amino acids long. Written as DNA, the CDR3 is TGCGCCAGCAGATTTTCGGACAGAAGCGGGGATGGCTACACCTTC. Its translation is CASRFSDRSGDGYTF.

By sample fraction, this clone is medium-sized. A junction boundary mismatches the germline segment, possibly from a read error. The genes are TRBV11-2 and TRBJ2-1; tentatively, D is TRBD1 (5 bases). The germline V gene encodes CDR1 SGHAT and CDR2 FQNNGV. The CDR3 totals 17 residues. CDR3 coding DNA: TGTGCCAGCAGCCTAGACTCCCCAGGGCCCCCCTACAATGAGCAGTTCTTC. This codes for CASSLDSPGPPYNEQFF. The complete variable domain, with remaining parts taken from reference TRBV11-2 and TRBJ2-1, reads EAGVAQSPRYKIIEKRQSVAFWCNPISGHATLYWYQQILGQGPKLLIQFQNNGVVDDSQLPKDRFSAERLKGVDSTLKIQPAKLEDSAVYLCASSLDSPGPPYNEQFFGPGTRLTVL.

As for this clone: A read error may produce the germline difference seen at one junction end. This rearrangement joins TRBV11-2 to TRBJ2-2; D assignment may be TRBD1 or TRBD2 (5 bases each). This CDR3 region has 12 residues. Germline V gene data show CDR1 as SGHAT and CDR2 as FQNNGV. The CDR3 DNA reads as TGTGCCAGCAGCTTTAATCCGGGGCCGCTGTTTTTC. Its protein is CASSFNPGPLFF. Based on the CDR3 plus reference TRBV11-2 and TRBJ2-2, the full variable domain is EAGVAQSPRYKIIEKRQSVAFWCNPISGHATLYWYQQILGQGPKLLIQFQNNGVVDDSQLPKDRFSAERLKGVDSTLKIQPAKLEDSAVYLCASSFNPGPLFFGEGSRLTVL.

This clone was detected a few times. The V and J genes are TRBV20-1 and TRBJ1-1, with D tentatively TRBD1 (5 bases). CDR1 and CDR2 from the germline V gene are DFQATT and SNEGSKA (reference sequence). V lost 0 bases to trimming and J lost 4 bases, with 12 bases between them. The CDR3 runs to 14 residues. CDR3 coding DNA: TGCAGTGCTAGAGACGTCAGGGAAGGCACTGAAGCTTTCTTT. It codes for CSARDVREGTEAFF.

The V and J genes are TRBV5-1 and TRBJ2-3; 8 bases map to TRBD1. V lost 3 bases and J lost 1; bases outside the gene matches: 1. This CDR3 has 14 amino acids. Germline-derived CDR1 and CDR2 are SGHRS and YFSETQ. The CDR3 bases are TGCGCCAGCAGCTCGGACAGGGGCACAGATACGCAGTATTTT. Translation: CASSSDRGTDTQYF.

In this sample, this clone turned up a few times. The chain joins TRBV11-2 to TRBJ2-7, with TRBD2 identical over 9 bases. The ends lost 5 bases at V and 5 bases at J; junction bases unmatched: 4. The CDR3 length is 13 residues. Per germline, CDR1 SGHAT and CDR2 FQNNGV. The CDR3 DNA sequence: TGTGCCAGCAGCGGGACTAGCAGCGACGAGCAGTACTTC. It encodes CASSGTSSDEQYF.

This clone was observed a few times. J is TRBJ2-1 and V is TRBV20-1, with 7 bases matching TRBD2. Looked up from germline, CDR1 is DFQATT and CDR2 is SNEGSKA (reference sequence). The trim removed 1 base at V and 6 bases at J, leaving 9 bases unmatched. The CDR3 loop spans 15 amino acids. CDR3 protein: CSARVWEGVSNEQFF. CDR3 sequence (DNA): TGCAGTGCTAGAGTTTGGGAGGGAGTCAGCAATGAGCAGTTCTTC.

In the case of this clone: An end of the junction differs from the germline gene, which may be a read error. The chain uses TRBV5-1 and TRBJ1-3; 8 bases match TRBD1. The CDR3 runs to 16 residues. Germline CDR1 and CDR2: SGHRS and YFSETQ. DNA of the CDR3: TGCGCCAGCAGCTTGGGCGGTCCTGGGACAGGAAAAACCACATACTTT. Amino acid sequence: CASSLGGPGTGKTTYF.

This clone was found a few times. This chain connects TRBV12-5 to TRBJ1-1; D gene unclear. Trimming removed 5 bases at V and 3 bases at J, with 10 bases between. From germline, CDR1 is LGHNT and CDR2 FRNRAP. This CDR3 contains 13 residues. DNA for the CDR3: TGTGCTAGTGGTCGCCTCCGGGACACTGAAGCTTTCTTT. Translation: CASGRLRDTEAFF.

This clone came up a few times. The V call is TRBV12-3 or TRBV12-4, the J call TRBJ1-5, with D tentatively TRBD1 (5 bases). V was shortened by 6 bases and J by 7 bases, with 10 bases between the two germline ends. The CDR3 extends over 12 amino acids. The CDR3 DNA sequence: TGTGCCAGCAGGTCAGGGTTCCAGCCCCAGCATTTT. It yields the protein CASRSGFQPQHF.

This clone qualifies as medium-sized. The rearrangement joins TRBV20-1 to TRBJ2-1; 7 bases are shared with TRBD2. V shed 3 bases and J 0 bases; nucleotides not matched to a gene: 5. This CDR3 has 15 amino acids. Germline V lookup: CDR1 DFQATT, CDR2 SNEGSKA (reference sequence). CDR3 in amino acids: CSASQRGSSYNEQFF. Here the CDR3 DNA reads TGCAGTGCTAGTCAGCGGGGCAGCTCCTACAATGAGCAGTTCTTC.

The rearrangement joins TRBV10-3 to TRBJ1-6; D is unclear. Trimming pared 6 bases from V and 8 bases from J, leaving 11 bases between. This CDR3 is 13 amino acids long. CDR1 ENHRY and CDR2 SYGVKD come from the germline V gene. The CDR3 spells CAIRLSGDSPLHF. CDR3 nucleotides: TGTGCCATCAGATTGAGTGGTGATTCACCCCTCCACTTT.

This clone was detected only a few times. This chain uses TRBV14 with TRBJ1-2, with D uncertain. The germline V and J ends were trimmed by 4 bases and 6 bases, with 12 bases remaining between them. The length of the CDR3 is 13 residues. CDR1 SGHDN and CDR2 FVKESK come from the germline V gene. CDR3 DNA sequence: TGTGCCAGCAGCCGACGACTTATTCATGGCTACACCTTC. It encodes CASSRRLIHGYTF.

This clone occurred a few times. The V and J genes are TRBV19 and TRBJ1-6; D is unclear. This CDR3 comprises 14 residues. V was trimmed by 6 bases and J by 6 bases, leaving 12 bases between them. The germline V gene encodes CDR1 LNHDA and CDR2 SQIVND (reference sequence). CDR3 sequence reads: CASRGEDRNSPLHF. CDR3 coding DNA: TGTGCCAGTAGAGGCGAGGACCGTAATTCACCCCTCCACTTT.

The V call is TRBV5-6, the J call TRBJ2-7; TRBD2 matches 8 bases. The CDR3 has 14 residues. V shed 5 bases, J shed 1 base, and the junction held 5 bases outside the gene matches. Germline values: CDR1 SGHDT, CDR2 YYEEEE. In nucleotides, the CDR3 is TGTGCCAGCAGAGCGGGGGACGGGTCCTACGAGCAGTACTTC. Residues: CASRAGDGSYEQYF.

This clone qualifies as medium-sized. J is TRBJ1-2 and V is TRBV7-2, with 11 bases matching TRBD1. This CDR3 has 15 amino acids. The junction had 4 bases not matched to a gene; V was cut back by 4 bases and J by 3 bases. Germline values: CDR1 SGHTA, CDR2 FQGNSA. The CDR3 DNA follows: TGTGCCAGCAGCTCTTCGGGACAGGGGGACTATGGCTACACCTTC. This translates into CASSSSGQGDYGYTF.

This clone has a handful of counts. The rearrangement links TRBV6-6 to TRBJ1-6, with 10 positions matching TRBD1. From germline, CDR1 is MNHNY and CDR2 SVGAGI (reference sequence). J lost 6 bases, V lost 0 bases, and 5 bases had no gene match. The CDR3 covers 17 residues. DNA of the CDR3: TGTGCCAGCAGTTACTCTGGGACAGGGGTCGGTAATTCACCCCTCCACTTT. Translated: CASSYSGTGVGNSPLHF.

The chain is built from TRBV11-1 and TRBJ1-2, with 7 bases that match TRBD1. V lost 5 bases, J lost 3 bases, and 12 bases stayed unmatched. CDR1 and CDR2 (germline): SGHAT, FQDESV (reference sequence). This CDR3 has 16 residues. CDR3 protein: CASSDPGQPSDYGYTF. DNA of the CDR3: TGTGCCAGCAGCGACCCGGGACAGCCGTCTGACTATGGCTACACCTTC.

There are a few counts of this clone. J is TRBJ1-3 and V is TRBV2; D unresolved. The CDR3 length is 15 residues. The V end was cut by 6 bases, the J end by 0 bases, with 12 bases between. The V gene's germline CDR1 is SNHLY and CDR2 FYNNEI. CDR3 protein: CASRKDTYSGNTIYF. CDR3 sequence (DNA): TGTGCCAGCAGGAAAGACACCTACTCTGGAAACACCATATATTTT.

About this clone itself: One end of the junction is discordant with germline, which a read error may explain. The chain recombines TRBV12-3 or TRBV12-4 with TRBJ2-1, with D perhaps matching TRBD2 (6 bases). The CDR3 length is 15 residues. The CDR3 DNA is TGTGCCAGCAGATTGGAGACAAGCGGGTACAATGAGCACTTCTTC. It codes for CASRLETSGYNEHFF.

This clone was seen a few times. The V and J genes are TRBV6-1 and TRBJ2-1; no clear D. Germline CDR1 is MNHNS and CDR2 is SASEGT. This CDR3 has 15 residues. The ends were cut back, 7 bases at V and 8 bases at J, with 21 bases in the middle. The CDR3 region is CASKGPSTSDHEQFF. CDR3 DNA sequence: TGTGCCAGCAAAGGGCCTAGTACTTCTGACCATGAGCAGTTCTTC.